The next 10 T cell receptor beta chains were all read from a single sample in a study of identical twins. TCRdb reprocessed the 5' RACE reads via MiXCR and lists one record per CDR3 protein. The data contain 200,000 to 300,000 distinct CDR3 sequences, roughly a tenth of them singletons. The sequenced material came from memory T cells sorted from blood. The receptors come from a man aged 50 to 59 in good health.

V gene TRBV12-2 combines with J gene TRBJ2-4; TRBD1 reflects the table's D call only, with no check against the DNA. TRBV12-2 is deemed a pseudogene. The CDR3 is made up of 17 amino acids. The CDR3 region has the DNA TGTGCAAGTCGCTTAGCGCGAGGGACAGGGTTTGAAAACATTCAGTACTTC. Protein sequence: CASRLARGTGFENIQYF.

This rearrangement joins TRBV27 to TRBJ2-5, with a possible D match to TRBD2 (6 bases). V was pared by 6 bases and J by 1 base, with 12 bases between. CDR1 and CDR2 from the germline V gene are MNHEY and SMNVEV (reference sequence). The CDR3 length is 14 residues. The CDR3 here is CASRGRAGQETQYF. CDR3 sequence (DNA): TGTGCCAGCAGAGGAAGAGCGGGCCAAGAGACCCAGTACTTC.

This clonotype turned up a few times. This sequence joins TRBV5-1 and TRBJ2-2; the match to TRBD2 covers 9 bases. This CDR3 is 18 amino acids long. Germline trimming cut 0 bases from V and 4 bases from J; bases unmatched to any gene: 10. From germline, CDR1 is SGHRS and CDR2 YFSETQ. The CDR3 coding sequence is TGCGCCAGCAGCTTGGTTTTTAGCGGGAGTACACGCACCGGGGAGCTGTTTTTT. Its translation is CASSLVFSGSTRTGELFF.

This clonotype was counted only a few times. This chain uses TRBV2 with TRBJ2-7; a possible D gene is TRBD2 (6 bases). The CDR3 contains 17 residues. V was trimmed by 3 bases and J by 0 bases, leaving 18 bases between them. In germline, CDR1 is SNHLY, CDR2 FYNNEI. The CDR3 loop reads CASSEAAGGPHSYEQYF. As DNA, the CDR3 is TGTGCCAGCAGTGAGGCTGCCGGGGGACCCCACTCCTACGAGCAGTACTTC.

The chain recombines TRBV7-8 with TRBJ2-5, with 7 bases fitting TRBD2. CDR1 is SGHVS, CDR2 FQNEAQ, per germline. V lost 5 bases and J lost 5; bases outside the gene matches: 23. The CDR3 runs to 19 residues. The chain's CDR3 is CASSQLLGKVGGPWETQYF. In DNA form, the CDR3 reads TGTGCCAGCAGCCAACTGCTCGGAAAAGTGGGAGGGCCTTGGGAGACCCAGTACTTC. The full variable domain, rest sourced from reference TRBV7-8 and TRBJ2-5, is GAGVSQSPRYKVAKRGQDVALRCDPISGHVSLFWYQQALGQGPEFLTYFQNEAQLDKSGLPSDRFFAERPEGSVSTLKIQRTQQEDSAVYLCASSQLLGKVGGPWETQYFGPGTRLLVL.

Ten or more counts support this clonotype. CDR3 sequence reads: CASSFHVPYEQYF. Written as DNA, the CDR3 is TGTGCCAGCAGTTTCCACGTACCCTACGAGCAGTACTTC. The gene calls are TRBV12-3 or TRBV12-4 and TRBJ2-7; no clear D gene. There are 13 residues in the CDR3. The V and J ends lost 3 bases and 2 bases respectively, with 8 bases between them.

This clonotype was seen only a few times. The V gene is TRBV4-3, the J gene TRBJ1-3; TRBD1 might be the D (5 bases). This CDR3 contains 16 residues. Germline CDR1 LGHNA, CDR2 YSLEER. The ends were cut back, 0 bases at V and 2 bases at J, with 11 bases in the middle. The CDR3 reads CASSQEAGGAGNTIYF. CDR3 DNA: TGCGCCAGCAGCCAAGAAGCTGGGGGAGCTGGAAACACCATATATTTT.

This rearrangement joins TRBV5-6 to TRBJ1-3; D gene unclear. This CDR3 comprises 16 residues. CDR1 is SGHDT, CDR2 YYEEEE, per germline. Trimming removed 2 bases from V and 0 bases from J, with 12 bases in between. The DNA for the CDR3 is TGTGCCAGCAGCTTCCTCGGATTAAGCTCTGGAAACACCATATATTTT. Amino acid sequence: CASSFLGLSSGNTIYF.

This clonotype was seen only a few times. The rearrangement links TRBV3-1 to TRBJ2-2, with TRBD2 identical over 10 bases. V shed 2 bases, J shed 5 bases, and the junction held 8 bases outside the gene matches. CDR1 is LGHDT and CDR2 is YNNKEL in the germline V gene (reference sequence). CDR3 length: 17 amino acids. DNA for the CDR3: TGTGCCAGCAGCCAACCCGCTAGCGGGAGTAAGACCGGGGAGCTGTTTTTT. The encoded protein is CASSQPASGSKTGELFF.

This clonotype was recorded a few times. DNA of the CDR3: TGTGCCAGCAGTTCGCGAGCGGGAGGGCCCATGAATGAGCAGTTCTTC. Encoded protein: CASSSRAGGPMNEQFF. The chain has TRBV27 and TRBJ2-1; 10 bases line up with TRBD2. Germline V CDR1 and CDR2: MNHEY, SMNVEV (reference sequence). This CDR3 is built from 16 residues. V lost 4 bases to trimming and J lost 7 bases; unmatched junction nucleotides: 10.